Below, one T cell receptor beta chain is given with its context. The antigen is unknown. This sample is part of a study of blood T cells in healthy people across ages. The study's findings and limits: Age advanced and TCR beta diversity per million T cells fell, roughly linearly.

The authors ran a second PCR of roughly 6 to 12 cycles using a sample-barcoded 5' primer and a J-beta primer mix. Each cDNA molecule, via a template-switch adaptor with 12 random nucleotides, was tagged. TCRdb fed the 5' RACE reads into MiXCR, producing one record per CDR3 protein. The table includes roughly 500,000 distinct CDR3 sequences, approximately 25% detected once. CDR3 size: 14 residues. The germline V gene encodes CDR1 MNHEY and CDR2 SVGAGI. Trimming took off 5 bases at V and 0 bases at J, with 11 bases between the two ends. The sample was also reused in another study, on T cells of mothers and their children. Turning to that study: The second PCR's M1S primer added sample barcodes and 2-4 random nucleotides. The study found slightly higher but non-significant overlap in related versus unrelated mother-child pairs.

The sequence was collected from a boy between 10 and 17 years old in good health. Sequenced: blood. The chain has TRBV6-5 and TRBJ2-7; maybe TRBD2 (6 bases). The CDR3 DNA sequence: TGTGCCAGCAGTACGGGCGGGGTCTCCTACGAGCAGTACTTC. Translated, it gives CASSTGGVSYEQYF.